The 18 T cell receptor beta chains given below trace back to one sample, sequenced in a study of blood T cell repertoires in COVID-19. Clones were sequenced by immunoSEQ multiplex PCR, and TCRdb holds only the in-frame ones, with some missing. The sample shows a few hundred thousand clones, about 90% of them seen only once. Sequencing input: peripheral blood. These TCRs come from a woman in her sixties or seventies with COVID-19, enrolled during active disease.

CDR3 residues: CSVGDSREQYF. CDR3 DNA: TGCAGCGTTGGGGACAGTCGCGAGCAGTACTTC. The chain employs TRBV29-1 and TRBJ2-7, with 7 bases matching TRBD1. In germline, CDR1 is SQVTM, CDR2 ANQGSEA. The ends lost 4 bases at V and 6 bases at J; junction bases unmatched: 3. CDR3 size: 11 residues.

This clone was detected once. This rearrangement joins TRBV7-8 to TRBJ2-7; the D is unclear. In germline, CDR1 is SGHVS, CDR2 FQNEAQ. The CDR3 runs 15 residues. The ends were cut back, 2 bases at V and 0 bases at J, with 11 bases in the middle. The CDR3 spells CASSLTYRNSYEQYF. The CDR3 DNA follows: TGTGCCAGCAGCTTAACTTACCGAAACTCCTACGAGCAGTACTTC.

The J gene is TRBJ2-1, the V gene TRBV20-1; the D is unclear. Germline V CDR1 and CDR2: DFQATT, SNEGSKA (reference sequence). Between the trimmed V and J ends, which lost 3 bases and 0 bases, there was a span of 6 bases. The CDR3 runs 13 residues. CDR3 protein: CSASPSSYNEQFF. For the CDR3, the DNA is TGCAGTGCTAGTCCTAGCTCCTACAATGAGCAGTTCTTC.

This clone was observed a single time. The V and J genes are TRBV6-2 or TRBV6-3 and TRBJ1-3, with D hard to call. The germline V gene encodes CDR1 MNHEY and CDR2 SVGEGT. The V end was cut by 0 bases, the J end by 4 bases, with 10 bases between. There are 15 residues in the CDR3. The CDR3 bases are TGTGCCAGCAGTTACTCCAGTGTTTCCGGAAACACCATATATTTT. This sequence encodes CASSYSSVSGNTIYF.

The chain has TRBV28 and TRBJ2-3; 10 nucleotides align to TRBD2. The CDR3 is 17 residues long. The trim removed 6 bases at V and 1 base at J, leaving 10 bases unmatched. Germline CDR1 and CDR2: MDHEN and SYDVKM. CDR3 sequence reads: CASSQLAGVTGTDTQYF. The CDR3 coding sequence is TGTGCCAGCAGCCAGCTAGCGGGAGTTACTGGCACAGATACGCAGTATTTT. The full variable domain, with the rest looked up from reference TRBV28 and TRBJ2-3, is DVKVTQSSRYLVKRTGEKVFLECVQDMDHENMFWYRQDPGLGLRLIYFSYDVKMKEKGDIPEGYSVSREKKERFSLILESASTNQTSMYLCASSQLAGVTGTDTQYFGPGTRLTVL.

The gene calls are TRBV7-9 and TRBJ1-2; maybe TRBD1 (5 bases). Per germline, CDR1 SEHNR and CDR2 FQNEAQ (reference sequence). The V gene lost 2 bases and the J gene lost 6 bases, with 16 bases spanning the gap. The CDR3 consists of 15 residues. CDR3 region: CASSLIQARGDGYTF. The CDR3 bases are TGTGCCAGCAGCTTAATACAGGCCCGCGGGGATGGCTACACCTTC.

The chain employs TRBV27 and TRBJ2-7; 7 bases align to TRBD1. CDR3 length: 14 amino acids. V shed 4 bases, J shed 5 bases, and the junction held 8 bases outside the gene matches. Per the germline V gene, CDR1 is MNHEY and CDR2 is SMNVEV (reference sequence). In DNA form, the CDR3 reads TGTGCCAGCAGTTCACTCAACAGGGGCGACGAGCAGTACTTC. It is translated as CASSSLNRGDEQYF.

This clone was counted a few times. The rearrangement links TRBV3-1 (or the pseudogene TRBV3-2) to TRBJ1-2, with D possibly matching TRBD1 (5 bases). CDR1 is LGHDT and CDR2 is YNNKEL in the germline V gene (reference sequence). Trimming took 4 bases from V and 8 from J, leaving 17 bases between them. This CDR3 has 14 amino acids. This chain's CDR3 is CASSRTLGGSGYTF. The CDR3 DNA is TGTGCCAGCAGCCGCACTCTCGGGGGTTCCGGCTACACCTTC.

This chain uses TRBV27 with TRBJ2-1; 10 positions match TRBD1. V trimming: 5 bases; J trimming: 2 bases; junction bases outside the gene matches: 6. The CDR3 runs 16 residues. The germline V gene has CDR1 MNHEY and CDR2 SMNVEV (reference sequence). As DNA, the CDR3 is TGTGCCAGCAGTCCCTTGGGACAGGGGCCCTACAATGAGCAGTTCTTC. It codes for CASSPLGQGPYNEQFF.

This clone was seen a few times. This chain links TRBV9 with TRBJ2-1; D gene unclear. The CDR3 loop spans 13 amino acids. Germline-derived CDR1 and CDR2 are SGDLS and YYNGEE. Trimming removed 0 bases at V and 6 bases at J, with 7 bases between. As DNA, the CDR3 is TGTGCCAGCAGCGTAGGGCACCTCAATGAGCAGTTCTTC. It encodes CASSVGHLNEQFF.

This chain connects TRBV5-1 to TRBJ1-6; 8 nucleotides line up with TRBD1. J gave up 11 bases and V 0 bases, and 7 bases lay outside the gene matches. Germline CDR1 SGHRS, CDR2 YFSETQ. The CDR3 runs to 15 residues. The CDR3 region is CASSLESGGTAPLHF. CDR3 bases: TGCGCCAGCAGCTTGGAGTCAGGGGGCACAGCACCCCTCCACTTT. The full variable domain, rest sourced from reference TRBV5-1 and TRBJ1-6, is KAGVTQTPRYLIKTRGQQVTLSCSPISGHRSVSWYQQTPGQGLQFLFEYFSETQRNKGNFPGRFSGRQFSNSRSEMNVSTLELGDSALYLCASSLESGGTAPLHFGNGTRLTVT.

The genes are TRBV7-9 and TRBJ1-5, with D unresolved. This CDR3 has 14 residues. The V and J ends lost 4 bases and 1 base respectively, with 8 bases between them. In germline, CDR1 is SEHNR, CDR2 FQNEAQ (reference sequence). The CDR3 bases are TGTGCCAGCAGCTCCGACACGAGCAATCAGCCCCAGCATTTT. Encoded protein: CASSSDTSNQPQHF.

This sequence joins TRBV27 and TRBJ2-3; the match to TRBD1 covers 9 bases. CDR1 and CDR2 (germline): MNHEY, SMNVEV (reference sequence). V dropped 6 bases and J dropped 3; count of bases not matched to a gene: 7. This CDR3 comprises 15 residues. CDR3 sequence (DNA): TGTGCCAGCAGATCCGGGACAGGGCGTACAGATACGCAGTATTTT. This codes for CASRSGTGRTDTQYF.

The V call is TRBV6-5, the J call TRBJ1-5, with 8 bases aligning to TRBD1. The length of the CDR3 is 15 residues. Looked up from germline, CDR1 is MNHEY and CDR2 is SVGAGI. V lost 6 bases and J lost 4; bases outside the gene matches: 8. The chain's CDR3 is CASRTGQGVNQPQHF. The CDR3 DNA follows: TGTGCCAGCAGGACCGGACAGGGAGTAAATCAGCCCCAGCATTTT.

The rearrangement links TRBV9 to TRBJ1-6, with 7 bases fitting TRBD1. With 8 bases clipped from V and 6 bases from J, the junction kept 8 bases outside the gene matches. In germline, CDR1 is SGDLS, CDR2 YYNGEE. This CDR3 contains 14 residues. The CDR3: CASSKRGLNSPLHF. CDR3 bases: TGTGCCAGTTCAAAAAGGGGGCTTAATTCACCCCTCCACTTT. Variable domain in full (rest from reference TRBV9 and TRBJ1-6): DSGVTQTPKHLITATGQRVTLRCSPRSGDLSVYWYQQSLDQGLQFLIQYYNGEERAKGNILERFSAQQFPDLHSELNLSSLELGDSALYFCASSKRGLNSPLHFGNGTRLTVT.

The chain couples TRBV19 to TRBJ2-2; 8 nucleotides agree with TRBD1. Germline CDR1 LNHDA, CDR2 SQIVND (reference sequence). The CDR3 loop spans 14 amino acids. V was pared by 3 bases and J by 5 bases, with 2 bases of the junction left unmatched. CDR3 in amino acids: CASSIQGATGELFF. The CDR3 region has the DNA TGTGCCAGTAGTATCCAGGGGGCGACCGGGGAGCTGTTTTTT.

This chain uses TRBV24-1 with TRBJ2-1; 8 nucleotides match TRBD2. The CDR3 contains 15 residues. V gave up 8 bases and J gave up 4 bases; unmatched junction bases: 9. Germline CDR1 and CDR2: KGHDR and SFDVKD. The CDR3 bases are TGTGCCACCATCTTCATAGCGGGACTATACAATGAGCAGTTCTTC. It yields the protein CATIFIAGLYNEQFF.

The rearrangement uses TRBV7-6 and TRBJ2-1; the match to TRBD2 covers 9 bases. The germline gives CDR1 SGHVS, CDR2 FNYEAQ. Germline trimming cut 5 bases from V and 9 bases from J; bases unmatched to any gene: 14. The CDR3 runs to 16 residues. This chain's CDR3 is CASSPLAGAPIGEQFF. Written as DNA, the CDR3 is TGTGCCAGCAGCCCCTTAGCGGGAGCCCCTATTGGTGAGCAGTTCTTC.